This T cell receptor beta chain was sequenced in a study of CD8+ T cells in alopecia areata. Study-wide results and caveats: Tofacitinib delivered significant drops in scalp clonality and in expanded CD8+ clones among the top 100. Association of baseline CD8+ expansion with response is uncertain owing to one nonresponder. Lesional scalp displayed greater clonality than normal scalp, most notably in alopecia totalis/universalis.

The treatment: oral pan-JAK inhibitor, 5-10 mg twice daily. Germline CDR1 WSHSY, CDR2 SAAADI. The CDR3 contains 14 residues. V was trimmed by 6 bases and J by 1 base, leaving 12 bases between them. Turning to this clone: Its antigen is currently unknown.

Reverse transcribed after extraction, RNA yielded cDNA as the sequencing template. Method: immunoSEQ multiplex PCR; TCRdb's copy keeps in-frame clones and lacks some. The sample yields around 190,000 clones, roughly three fifths seen once. This sequence was found in a human donor with alopecia areata. The chain carries TRBV10-2 and TRBJ1-1; D not resolved. This material consisted of CD4+ T cells sorted from blood, taken at approximately week 50, from a patient treated with tofacitinib. The CDR3 protein is CASSWDRGNTEAFF. The CDR3, as DNA: TGCGCCAGCAGCTGGGATCGGGGGAACACTGAAGCTTTCTTT.